Following are 21 T cell receptor beta chains from one sample sequenced in a study of blood T cell repertoires in COVID-19 (dated by TCRdb to 2018 to 2020). The library was obtained by the immunoSEQ multiplex PCR assay. TCRdb stores this immuneACCESS table with in-frame sequences only. Part of the clones is absent; in the studies checked, under half of the shortfall reflects unresolved V genes, and no reason is known for the rest. In all, the sample holds about 160,000 clones, and about 81% of those were seen once. The ten largest account for around a fifth of the sample. The sequenced sample consisted of peripheral blood. These receptor sequences come from a woman of 80 years or more with acute or convalescent COVID-19.

The chain combines TRBV18 with TRBJ2-7; perhaps TRBD2 as D (5 bases). This CDR3 contains 13 residues. V was pared by 3 bases and J by 5 bases, with 11 bases between. Looked up from germline, CDR1 is KGHSH and CDR2 is LQKENI. The chain's CDR3 is CASSPTGIDEQYF. For the CDR3, the DNA is TGTGCCAGCTCACCGACCGGGATAGACGAGCAGTACTTC.

V usage is TRBV27 and J usage is TRBJ2-2; TRBD2 aligns across 8 bases. The ends lost 5 bases at V and 3 bases at J; junction bases unmatched: 8. Germline values: CDR1 MNHEY, CDR2 SMNVEV (reference sequence). The CDR3 has 16 residues. CDR3 coding DNA: TGTGCCAGCAGTAATTCGGGAGGGTGGGACACCGGGGAGCTGTTTTTT. Protein: CASSNSGGWDTGELFF.

The sample holds one count of this clone. The V and J genes are TRBV5-6 and TRBJ2-2; 14 bases align to TRBD2. V gave up 3 bases and J gave up 1 base; unmatched junction bases: 8. CDR1 SGHDT and CDR2 YYEEEE come from the germline V gene. There are 19 residues in the CDR3. The CDR3 is CASSSLGLAGALNTGELFF. CDR3 sequence (DNA): TGTGCCAGCAGCTCATTGGGACTAGCGGGAGCCTTGAACACCGGGGAGCTGTTTTTT.

The chain is built from TRBV5-6 and TRBJ2-4; D unresolved. V was clipped by 1 base and J by 0 bases, with 14 bases between them. This CDR3 region has 17 residues. CDR1 is SGHDT, CDR2 YYEEEE, per germline. The CDR3 DNA is TGTGCCAGCAGCTTGTTGCGTTTTACCCTAGCCAAAAACATTCAGTACTTC. Amino acids: CASSLLRFTLAKNIQYF.

The J gene is TRBJ2-3, the V gene TRBV24-1, with D perhaps matching TRBD1 (6 bases). V was shortened by 5 bases and J by 2 bases, with 13 bases between the two germline ends. The CDR3 is made up of 15 amino acids. Per the germline V gene, CDR1 is KGHDR and CDR2 is SFDVKD. In DNA form, the CDR3 reads TGTGCCACCAGTGCCGCAGGACAGCCCACAGATACGCAGTATTTT. Translation gives CATSAAGQPTDTQYF.

This sequence joins TRBV28 and TRBJ1-2; 8 nucleotides align to TRBD1. Germline V CDR1 and CDR2: MDHEN, SYDVKM. V was pared by 10 bases and J by 7 bases, with 11 bases of the junction left unmatched. This CDR3 has 13 amino acids. The CDR3 DNA reads as TGTGCCACGTGGACAGGGAGTTCATTTGGCTACACCTTC. It yields the protein CATWTGSSFGYTF.

The chain employs TRBV11-2 and TRBJ2-2, with unresolved D. Per germline, CDR1 SGHAT and CDR2 FQNNGV. CDR3 length: 15 residues. V was pared by 3 bases and J by 5 bases, with 13 bases between. CDR3 DNA sequence: TGTGCCAGCAGCTTCTATTCTAAATCAACCGGGGAGCTGTTTTTT. Amino acids: CASSFYSKSTGELFF.

The chain uses TRBV11-3 and TRBJ2-1, with 8 bases that match TRBD2. Germline V gene sequence: CDR1 SGHNT, CDR2 YENEEA. V was clipped by 4 bases and J by 4 bases; unmatched bases: 9. The CDR3 extends over 16 amino acids. CDR3 DNA: TGTGCCAGCAGCTCCGGGAGGGCCCTTCTATACAATGAGCAGTTCTTC. Protein sequence: CASSSGRALLYNEQFF.

This clone was picked up a small number of times. The chain joins TRBV20-1 to TRBJ1-1; 7 bases line up with TRBD1. Trimming at V came to 3 bases and at J to 5 bases, leaving 9 bases not matched to a gene. This CDR3 region has 14 residues. Germline V gene sequence: CDR1 DFQATT, CDR2 SNEGSKA (reference sequence). The CDR3 loop reads CSASSQGVSTEAFF. The DNA for the CDR3 is TGCAGTGCTAGTTCGCAGGGGGTGAGTACTGAAGCTTTCTTT.

V and J are TRBV3-1 (or the pseudogene TRBV3-2) and TRBJ1-2; 8 bases line up with TRBD1. Germline loops: CDR1 LGHDT, CDR2 YNNKEL (reference sequence). V lost 5 bases, J lost 6 bases, and 5 bases stayed unmatched. The CDR3 extends over 13 amino acids. The CDR3 spells CASSSPGGDGYTF. CDR3 in DNA: TGTGCCAGCAGCTCCCCAGGGGGCGATGGCTACACCTTC.

V is TRBV5-1 and J is TRBJ1-4; 7 bases align to TRBD1. The V and J ends lost 4 bases and 0 bases, in that order; junction bases with no gene match: 6. The CDR3 is 16 residues long. The germline V gene has CDR1 SGHRS and CDR2 YFSETQ. The chain's CDR3 is CASSRDSLATNEKLFF. The CDR3 coding sequence is TGCGCCAGCAGCAGGGACAGCCTGGCAACTAATGAAAAACTGTTTTTT.

V usage is TRBV9 and J usage is TRBJ1-6; 7 positions agree with TRBD1. The CDR3 is made up of 15 amino acids. V was clipped by 3 bases and J by 7 bases; unmatched bases: 7. Germline V gives CDR1 SGDLS, CDR2 YYNGEE. CDR3 protein: CASSGGQATNSPLHF. In DNA form, the CDR3 reads TGTGCCAGCAGCGGCGGACAGGCGACAAATTCACCCCTCCACTTT.

V is TRBV5-4 and J is TRBJ1-2; D call uncertain. CDR1 and CDR2 from the germline V gene are SGHNT and YYREEE (reference sequence). Deletions cut 1 base from V and 8 bases from J, with 9 bases between. This CDR3 is 12 amino acids long. The CDR3: CASSLPISGYTF. The CDR3 DNA is TGTGCCAGCAGCTTGCCAATTTCCGGCTACACCTTC.

The chain has TRBV9 and TRBJ2-1; TRBD1 matches 7 bases. V was clipped by 4 bases and J by 0 bases; unmatched bases: 16. Looked up from germline, CDR1 is SGDLS and CDR2 is YYNGEE. This CDR3 region has 19 residues. The CDR3 is CASSPFEGAQFSSYNEQFF. CDR3 sequence (DNA): TGTGCCAGCAGCCCCTTCGAGGGGGCCCAATTTTCCTCCTACAATGAGCAGTTCTTC.

The chain combines TRBV3-1 (or the pseudogene TRBV3-2) with TRBJ1-1, with D possibly TRBD1 on 5 matching bases. Germline CDR1 LGHDT, CDR2 YNNKEL (reference sequence). Trimming shortened V by 6 bases and J by 6 bases, and 17 bases separated the two germline ends. CDR3 length: 14 amino acids. The CDR3 bases are TGTGCCAGCAGAGATGGGGGGTTCGTCGCTGAAGCTTTCTTT. This translates into CASRDGGFVAEAFF.

The chain is built from TRBV7-2 and TRBJ1-2; D is perhaps TRBD1 (6 bases). The CDR3 is 16 amino acids. Germline V lookup: CDR1 SGHTA, CDR2 FQGNSA. The V and J ends lost 5 bases and 5 bases respectively, with 21 bases between them. The CDR3 sequence: CASSPGGGQRPYGYTF. DNA for the CDR3: TGTGCCAGCAGCCCTGGCGGCGGACAGAGACCGTATGGCTACACCTTC.

CDR3 loop: CASSMTGTNPYEQYF. CDR3 sequence (DNA): TGTGCCAGTAGTATGACAGGGACAAATCCCTACGAGCAGTACTTC. J is TRBJ2-7 and V is TRBV19, with 7 bases aligning to TRBD1. The CDR3 sequence is 15 residues long. V lost 3 bases to trimming and J lost 2 bases; unmatched junction nucleotides: 7. The germline CDR1 and CDR2 sequences are LNHDA and SQIVND (reference sequence).

CDR3 bases: TGTGCCACCACTTCGAGCGGGGGGACATACAATGAGCAGTTCTTC. Encoded protein: CATTSSGGTYNEQFF. The V gene is TRBV19, the J gene TRBJ2-1, with 9 bases aligning to TRBD2. Germline V gene data show CDR1 as LNHDA and CDR2 as SQIVND (reference sequence). The CDR3 sequence is 15 residues long. Trimming removed 10 bases from V and 4 bases from J; junction bases left unmatched: 11.

This clone has just one count. J is TRBJ1-2 and V is TRBV6-5; 9 bases are a match to TRBD1. This CDR3 has 14 amino acids. V dropped 7 bases and J dropped 4; count of bases not matched to a gene: 7. CDR1 is MNHEY and CDR2 is SVGAGI in the germline V gene. Written as DNA, the CDR3 is TGTGCCAGCACCCCTGAGACAGGGGGCTATGGCTACACCTTC. It is translated as CASTPETGGYGYTF.

This chain links TRBV19 with TRBJ2-3; 7 bases fit TRBD1. Germline CDR1 LNHDA, CDR2 SQIVND (reference sequence). J gave up 2 bases and V 4 bases, and 6 bases lay outside the gene matches. The length of the CDR3 is 15 residues. The CDR3 is CASSKDRLHTDTQYF. Written as DNA, the CDR3 is TGTGCCAGTAGTAAGGACAGGCTCCACACAGATACGCAGTATTTT. The whole variable domain, filled in from reference TRBV19 and TRBJ2-3, reads DGGITQSPKYLFRKEGQNVTLSCEQNLNHDAMYWYRQDPGQGLRLIYYSQIVNDFQKGDIAEGYSVSREKKESFPLTVTSAQKNPTAFYLCASSKDRLHTDTQYFGPGTRLTVL.

The rearrangement links TRBV6-6 to TRBJ1-2; 7 bases are shared with TRBD1. CDR3 size: 15 residues. Trimming at V came to 7 bases and at J to 2 bases, leaving 10 bases not matched to a gene. Germline values: CDR1 MNHNY, CDR2 SVGAGI (reference sequence). CDR3 sequence: CASTPGDSLNYGYTF. The CDR3 DNA reads as TGTGCCAGCACCCCCGGGGACAGTCTAAACTATGGCTACACCTTC.